This T cell receptor (beta chain) was sequenced in a study of response to subunit inactivated influenza vaccine (dated by TCRdb to the late 2010s). Some background on the complete study: Deep quantitative T cell receptor repertoire profiling was used in the study to track responses to a trivalent subunit inactivated influenza vaccine.

The protocol used for the library was RT-PCR. The sample was run on an Illumina HiSeq 2500. The raw public data were reprocessed by TCRdb itself: fastp quality trimming at Q25, MiXCR clonotype calling, in-frame beta chains only. Rows merge per CDR3 protein into single entries with the most common DNA and genes. For this sample there are around 790,000 distinct CDR3 sequences; 21% appear just once. The top ten hold more than 8.5% of the sample. Broad study findings and their caveats: According to the authors, only a limited number of new T cells may be recruited by each seasonal influenza vaccination.

V is pared back by 3 bases and J by 8 bases, with 7 bases lying between the germline termini. The CDR3 sequence holds 10 residues, the cysteine and phenylalanine included. Only the CDR3 DNA is retained, 30 bases long and in frame from the first base. Taken from the germline V gene, the CDR1 and CDR2 loops are SQVTM and ANQGSEA. Comments on this clonotype: This receptor's antigen is unknown. Base qualities were left out, and no much larger clone turns up one base away.

The chain is assembled from TRBV29-1 and TRBJ1-2, with the D gene not confidently named. The specimen was PBMCs from blood, collected 4 to 6 days after vaccination. This TCR derives from a man between 50 and 59 years old who received an inactivated influenza vaccine. Donor details come from another sample of the same person, matched by shared clones. The DNA is TGCAGCGTTGAGGCAGACGGCTACACCTTC. Its protein is CSVEADGYTF.